This T cell receptor beta chain was recorded in a study of sequential checkpoint blockade in melanoma. Overall study context: First-line arms were nivolumab then ipilimumab, or the reverse, randomized 1:1. Each arm's sequence ended with maintenance nivolumab.

Treatment noted: randomized to nivolumab then ipilimumab (arm A) or the reverse (arm B). None of the patients previously received DNA-damaging chemotherapy. Sorted cells were live CD3+CD8+, lacking CD19 and CD56, from PBMCs. The ends were cut back, 0 bases at V and 5 bases at J, with 7 bases in the middle. CDR1 SGHDT and CDR2 YYEEEE come from the germline V gene. CDR3 length: 13 residues. Only in-frame clones appear in the TCRdb table, and some are missing; sequencing was by immunoSEQ multiplex PCR. The sample holds 10,000 to 15,000 clones, approximately 63% seen once. The receptor was isolated from a human donor with melanoma. V gene TRBV5-6 combines with J gene TRBJ2-3; unclear D gene. This sample comprised CD8+ T cells sorted from blood (inferred from file names), obtained from a patient given nivolumab and ipilimumab in sequence. The CDR3 here is CASSLELKDTQYF. The DNA of the CDR3 is TGTGCCAGCAGCTTGGAATTAAAAGATACGCAGTATTTT.